A selection of T cell receptor beta chains follows, all from one sample in a study of T cell changes during pregnancy in multiple sclerosis. The method was immunoSEQ multiplex PCR; TCRdb's version includes in-frame clones alone and lacks a portion of them. This table holds about 100,000 clones, under 95% found once. The source material was peripheral blood, sampled in the third trimester of pregnancy. The source of these receptors is a female donor in good health, enrolled as a control in a pregnancy study. Each CDR3 is given with its conserved first and last residue. The order of the fields is J gene, V gene, CDR3 protein.

TRBJ2-1	TRBV5-4	CASSSPTDNNEQFF
TRBJ1-4	TRBV27	CAGINGGGGYNEKLFF
TRBJ1-2	TRBV5-4	CASSLDRRGGYTF
TRBJ2-7	TRBV4-1	CASSQITEETYEQYF
TRBJ2-1	TRBV5-6	CASSLGQGPGFF
TRBJ2-1	TRBV15	CATSRDWTSGGPRNEQFF
TRBJ2-1	TRBV25-1	CASSIAGGRHNEQFF
TRBJ2-6	TRBV27	CASRPSGGVRSGANVLTF
TRBJ2-5	TRBV19	CATKPKGTGGPETQYF
TRBJ2-3	TRBV7-6	CASSPTSGADTQYF
TRBJ2-5	TRBV5-1	CASRLSVQETQYF
TRBJ2-2	TRBV5-1	CASSPLGQENTGELFF
TRBJ1-1	TRBV7-9	CASSSRQEERGTEAFF
TRBJ1-5	TRBV7-2	CASSQGAGRNQPQHF
TRBJ1-3	TRBV15	CATSRDSGQGGNTIYF
TRBJ1-2	TRBV6-5	CASLDPDRPNYGYTF
TRBJ2-3	TRBV7-2	CASSLRGSGGWTDTQYF
TRBJ2-7	TRBV11-3	CASSLGTPIYEQYF
TRBJ2-7	TRBV6-5	CASSLGQGGWYEQYF
TRBJ2-7	TRBV2	CASVTGTGGWEQYF
TRBJ2-3	TRBV5-4	CASSLSRGSGADTQYF
TRBJ2-1	TRBV5-5	CASSLAFRSNEQFF
TRBJ2-1	TRBV27	CASSLRYQGADEQFF
TRBJ1-2	TRBV19	CASSIRRGWDADPYGYTF
TRBJ1-2	TRBV7-9	CASSLGDNNYGYTF
TRBJ2-2	TRBV9	CASSIRDSGELFF
TRBJ2-5	TRBV19	CASSWGGEETQYF
TRBJ2-7	TRBV7-9	CASSGDSYEQYF
TRBJ2-1	TRBV30	CAWTLGDSNNEQFF
TRBJ2-2	TRBV6-6	CASSYTGKNTGELFF
TRBJ2-7	TRBV7-6	CASSLDDRGTYEQYF
TRBJ1-1	TRBV18	CASSTGYEAFF
TRBJ1-2	TRBV6-5	CASSYKGQVNYGYTF
TRBJ2-3	TRBV7-6	CASSLGTGSTDTQYF
TRBJ1-4	TRBV25-1	CASSARTGDGEKLFF
TRBJ1-2	TRBV7-2	CASSLGVGDGYTF
TRBJ1-1	TRBV23-1	CASSQAGAEAFF
TRBJ1-2	TRBV5-6	CASSLDRRANYGYTF
TRBJ1-1	TRBV5-1	CASSLGGNGRLSEAFF
TRBJ1-2	TRBV19	CASRDSYGYTF
TRBJ2-2	TRBV9	CASSGPLAGGTGGELFF
TRBJ1-5	TRBV9	CASSVGNGGQPQHF
TRBJ2-7	TRBV4-2	CASSQTVSGVVSYEQYF
TRBJ1-2	TRBV19	CASSTPPTGNYGYTF